The 23 T cell receptor beta chains listed next were all sequenced from one sample in a study of blood T cell repertoires in COVID-19. Assay used: immunoSEQ multiplex PCR; TCRdb lists only in-frame clones, some missing. The sample records about 400,000 clones, approximately 85% being singletons. Sequencing used PBMCs or T cells enriched from blood (not recorded which). The receptors derive from a woman aged 40-49 years with acute COVID-19.

CDR3 coding DNA: TGTGCCAGTAGTAATCGGGACAGGGAGAAGCCCCAGCATTTT. Its translation: CASSNRDREKPQHF. The rearrangement uses TRBV19 and TRBJ1-5; the match to TRBD1 covers 9 bases. Germline trimming cut 4 bases from V and 8 bases from J; bases unmatched to any gene: 6. The CDR3 consists of 14 residues. Germline V CDR1 and CDR2: LNHDA, SQIVND (reference sequence). The full variable domain, with the rest looked up from reference TRBV19 and TRBJ1-5, is DGGITQSPKYLFRKEGQNVTLSCEQNLNHDAMYWYRQDPGQGLRLIYYSQIVNDFQKGDIAEGYSVSREKKESFPLTVTSAQKNPTAFYLCASSNRDREKPQHFGDGTRLSIL.

This rearrangement joins TRBV5-1 to TRBJ1-2, with 10 bases identical to TRBD1. The V gene end was trimmed by 5 bases and the J gene end by 4 bases; junction bases not matched to a gene: 8. CDR3 length equals 15 residues. Germline values: CDR1 SGHRS, CDR2 YFSETQ. The CDR3 nucleotides read TGCGCCAGCAGATCCGGGACAGGGGAAGGCTATGGCTACACCTTC. Its protein product is CASRSGTGEGYGYTF.

The chain carries TRBV7-2 and TRBJ2-7, with D possibly being TRBD1 (6 bases). The CDR3 has 16 amino acids. V gave up 0 bases and J gave up 0 bases, with 12 bases separating them. The germline V gene encodes CDR1 SGHTA and CDR2 FQGNSA. CDR3 residues: CASSLAGRQASYEQYF. CDR3 nucleotide sequence: TGTGCCAGCAGCTTAGCAGGAAGACAGGCCTCCTACGAGCAGTACTTC.

The chain is built from TRBV5-1 and TRBJ2-7; the match to TRBD2 covers 8 bases. This CDR3 comprises 15 residues. In germline, CDR1 is SGHRS, CDR2 YFSETQ. After removal of 1 base from V and 3 bases from J, the junction contained 6 bases not matched to a gene. The CDR3 sequence: CASSLTTSGLYEQYF. CDR3 DNA sequence: TGCGCCAGCAGCTTGACTACTAGCGGACTCTACGAGCAGTACTTC.

The gene calls are TRBV19 and TRBJ1-1; D is possibly TRBD1 (6 bases). The germline gives CDR1 LNHDA, CDR2 SQIVND (reference sequence). Trimming took 5 bases from V and 2 from J, leaving 18 bases between them. The CDR3 is made up of 16 amino acids. The DNA of the CDR3 is TGTGCCAGTAGTGCGGGGGGCGGAATAGATAACACTGAAGCTTTCTTT. Protein sequence: CASSAGGGIDNTEAFF.

V is TRBV5-1 and J is TRBJ2-7; 8 bases are shared with TRBD1. Germline trimming cut 0 bases from V and 1 base from J; bases unmatched to any gene: 6. Per the germline V gene, CDR1 is SGHRS and CDR2 is YFSETQ. This CDR3 comprises 16 residues. CDR3 residues: CASSLARDRRSYEQYF. The DNA of the CDR3 is TGCGCCAGCAGCTTGGCCCGGGACAGGAGGTCCTACGAGCAGTACTTC.

The chain carries TRBV28 and TRBJ1-2, with 10 bases that match TRBD1. Germline V gene data show CDR1 as MDHEN and CDR2 as SYDVKM. The CDR3 loop spans 13 amino acids. J was trimmed by 10 bases and V by 7 bases; bases with no gene match: 9. Here the CDR3 reads CASTPDRGRDYTF. The CDR3 DNA reads as TGTGCCAGCACCCCAGACAGGGGGCGCGACTACACCTTC.

The chain recombines TRBV27 with TRBJ2-2; D perhaps matches TRBD1 (6 bases). Trimming cost V 3 bases and J 7 bases, with 15 bases left between them. The germline V gene has CDR1 MNHEY and CDR2 SMNVEV (reference sequence). The CDR3 consists of 15 residues. CDR3 nucleotides: TGTGCCAGCAGTTTGAGGACAGTTCGGGTCGGGGAGCTGTTTTTT. It specifies CASSLRTVRVGELFF.

The chain combines TRBV3-1 (or the pseudogene TRBV3-2) with TRBJ2-1; TRBD2 aligns across 10 bases. CDR1 LGHDT and CDR2 YNNKEL come from the germline V gene (reference sequence). The V gene end was trimmed by 5 bases and the J gene end by 8 bases; junction bases not matched to a gene: 12. The CDR3 is made up of 16 amino acids. The CDR3 coding sequence is TGTGCCAGCAGCGGACTGGGACTAGCGAGTGGCGATGAGCAGTTCTTC. Residues: CASSGLGLASGDEQFF.

This chain uses TRBV7-2 with TRBJ1-6; D unclear. CDR1 and CDR2 (germline): SGHTA, FQGNSA. Trimming cost V 4 bases and J 0 bases, with 13 bases left between them. The CDR3 has 17 residues. CDR3 sequence (DNA): TGTGCCAGCAGCTCAGGCTCCGGAAGCTCCTATAATTCACCCCTCCACTTT. It yields the protein CASSSGSGSSYNSPLHF.

The CDR3 coding sequence is TGTGCCAGCAGTGGGCGGAGGGGCTACGAGCAGTACTTC. It yields the protein CASSGRRGYEQYF. The V call is TRBV2, the J call TRBJ2-7; the D gene is possibly TRBD2 (6 bases). Germline V gives CDR1 SNHLY, CDR2 FYNNEI. The CDR3 has 13 residues. Trimming stripped 4 bases from V and 3 bases from J, with 10 bases between.

V gene TRBV3-1 (or the pseudogene TRBV3-2) combines with J gene TRBJ1-5; D is undetermined. Trimming cost V 0 bases and J 6 bases, with 9 bases left between them. Germline V CDR1 and CDR2: LGHDT, YNNKEL (reference sequence). The CDR3 is made up of 14 amino acids. The DNA for the CDR3 is TGTGCCAGCAGCCAAGAACCTTCAGGTCAGCCCCAGCATTTT. It specifies CASSQEPSGQPQHF.

This rearrangement joins TRBV10-3 to TRBJ1-4; D ambiguous. The germline V gene has CDR1 ENHRY and CDR2 SYGVKD. There are 15 residues in the CDR3. V dropped 4 bases and J dropped 8 bases, with 17 bases sitting between them. CDR3 sequence reads: CAISVAQNFDEKLFF. CDR3 nucleotides: TGTGCCATCAGTGTCGCACAGAACTTCGACGAAAAACTGTTTTTT.

This chain uses TRBV5-1 with TRBJ2-1; 15 bases align to TRBD2. Germline V gives CDR1 SGHRS, CDR2 YFSETQ. V trimming: 0 bases; J trimming: 7 bases; junction bases outside the gene matches: 11. This CDR3 region has 19 residues. The CDR3 DNA sequence: TGCGCCAGCAGCTTGGCCCTTCGGACTAGCGGGGGGGGTAAAAATGAGCAGTTCTTC. Amino acids: CASSLALRTSGGGKNEQFF.

V usage is TRBV5-4 and J usage is TRBJ1-6, with D unresolved. V lost 0 bases, J lost 0 bases, and 4 bases lay in between. This CDR3 has 15 amino acids. Germline CDR1 reads SGHNT; CDR2 reads YYREEE (reference sequence). The CDR3 sequence: CASSLARSYNSPLHF. The CDR3 nucleotides are TGTGCCAGCAGCTTGGCCCGCTCCTATAATTCACCCCTCCACTTT.

V and J are TRBV6-9 and TRBJ1-6, with unresolved D. The V end lost 3 bases, the J end lost 7 bases, and 10 bases lay between the germline ends. There are 14 residues in the CDR3. The germline V gene has CDR1 MNHGY and CDR2 SVAAGI. The CDR3 DNA reads TGTGCCAGCAGTTACCTAGAAACCAATTCACCCCTCCACTTT. Residues: CASSYLETNSPLHF.

The chain recombines TRBV5-4 with TRBJ1-4, with 8 nucleotides matching TRBD1. V was clipped by 4 bases and J by 8 bases; unmatched bases: 4. CDR3 size: 13 residues. CDR1 SGHNT and CDR2 YYREEE come from the germline V gene (reference sequence). Here the CDR3 DNA reads TGTGCCAGCAGCGTTGCAGGGGGCGAAAAACTGTTTTTT. It specifies CASSVAGGEKLFF. The variable domain in full, completed from reference TRBV5-4 and TRBJ1-4, reads ETGVTQSPTHLIKTRGQQVTLRCSSQSGHNTVSWYQQALGQGPQFIFQYYREEENGRGNFPPRFSGLQFPNYSSELNVNALELDDSALYLCASSVAGGEKLFFGSGTQLSVL.

V usage is TRBV18 and J usage is TRBJ1-1; the match to TRBD1 covers 7 bases. This CDR3 has 17 residues. With V trimmed by 3 bases and J by 0 bases, 10 bases remained unmatched. Germline lookup yields CDR1 KGHSH and CDR2 LQKENI. CDR3 sequence (DNA): TGTGCCAGCTCACCTAACAGGGGCGGGTTAATGAACACTGAAGCTTTCTTT. Residues: CASSPNRGGLMNTEAFF.

This chain uses TRBV14 with TRBJ1-2; 7 bases fit TRBD1. V was clipped by 6 bases and J by 5 bases; unmatched bases: 6. CDR3 size: 13 residues. The germline V gene has CDR1 SGHDN and CDR2 FVKESK. CDR3 loop: CASSVDRNYGYTF. CDR3 in DNA: TGTGCCAGCAGTGTGGACAGGAATTATGGCTACACCTTC.

The count of this clone is one. The chain combines TRBV2 with TRBJ1-3, with a weak D call TRBD1 (5 bases). Germline assignment: CDR1 SNHLY and CDR2 FYNNEI. V lost 5 bases and J 0 bases, leaving 20 bases between the germline ends. CDR3 length: 18 residues. The CDR3 is CASSTIQGGPNSGNTIYF. CDR3 DNA: TGTGCCAGCAGTACCATTCAGGGTGGTCCTAACTCTGGAAACACCATATATTTT.

The chain couples TRBV27 to TRBJ1-6; the match to TRBD1 covers 10 bases. The V segment lost 5 bases and the J segment 10 bases; nucleotides outside the gene matches: 8. CDR3 length: 15 residues. From germline, CDR1 is MNHEY and CDR2 SMNVEV (reference sequence). CDR3 sequence reads: CASSPQTGGISPLHF. The CDR3 coding sequence is TGTGCCAGCAGTCCCCAGACAGGGGGCATCTCACCCCTCCACTTT.

This chain uses TRBV19 with TRBJ1-6; no clear D. Looked up from germline, CDR1 is LNHDA and CDR2 is SQIVND (reference sequence). CDR3 length equals 17 residues. V was clipped by 5 bases and J by 5 bases, with 19 bases between them. Here the CDR3 DNA reads TGTGCCAGTAGTCCCCCGGGATTCCCGGAACATAATTCACCCCTCCACTTT. Its protein product is CASSPPGFPEHNSPLHF.

This clone was detected only a few times. The gene calls are TRBV2 and TRBJ1-2; 7 nucleotides line up with TRBD1. Trimming removed 5 bases from V and 7 bases from J; junction bases left unmatched: 7. This CDR3 has 13 residues. Looked up from germline, CDR1 is SNHLY and CDR2 is FYNNEI. Written as DNA, the CDR3 is TGTGCCAGCAGTTTCGACAGGGAGTTTGGCTACACCTTC. This sequence encodes CASSFDREFGYTF. Full variable domain (remainder filled in from reference TRBV2 and TRBJ1-2): EPEVTQTPSHQVTQMGQEVILRCVPISNHLYFYWYRQILGQKVEFLVSFYNNEISEKSEIFDDQFSVERPDGSNFTLKIRSTKLEDSAMYFCASSFDREFGYTFGSGTRLTVV.